These 15 T cell receptor beta chains were all obtained from the same sample, sequenced in a study of Ad26.COV2.S vaccination and SARS-CoV-2 variants. Method: immunoSEQ multiplex PCR; TCRdb's copy keeps in-frame clones and lacks some. The table includes fewer than 600,000 clones, about nine tenths detected once. The treatment denotes: over 15 received Ad26.COV2.S at low or high dose, single or two shots; roughly 5 received placebo; per-sample allocation not given. Collection of the samples took place on day 63 after the first injection of vaccine or placebo. The specimen comprised peripheral blood, sampled in a trial of Ad26.COV2.S vaccine versus placebo. These receptors all come from a person between 18 and 59 years old who received the Ad26.COV2.S COVID-19 vaccine or a placebo.

The chain has TRBV9 and TRBJ2-1; 15 bases line up with TRBD2. Germline values: CDR1 SGDLS, CDR2 YYNGEE. V trimming: 1 base; J trimming: 9 bases; junction bases outside the gene matches: 8. The CDR3 extends over 17 amino acids. CDR3 loop: CASSVTGTSGGRVEQFF. The CDR3 DNA is TGTGCCAGCAGCGTAACCGGGACTAGCGGGGGGAGGGTTGAGCAGTTCTTC.

The rearrangement joins TRBV5-8 to TRBJ2-3; 8 bases align to TRBD2. The CDR3 length is 16 residues. The junction had 14 bases not matched to a gene; V was cut back by 6 bases and J by 5 bases. CDR1 SGHTS and CDR2 YDEGEE come from the germline V gene. In DNA form, the CDR3 reads TGTGCCAGCAAACTTCTAGGCGGGAGGTTGGGAGATACGCAGTATTTT. Protein sequence: CASKLLGGRLGDTQYF.

CDR3 sequence (DNA): TGTGCCAGCAGCAGGGACATACCCAATGAGCAGTTCTTC. Translating it yields CASSRDIPNEQFF. The rearrangement links TRBV11-2 to TRBJ2-1, with D perhaps TRBD1 (6 bases). The length of the CDR3 is 13 residues. The germline gives CDR1 SGHAT, CDR2 FQNNGV. V lost 5 bases and J 6 bases, leaving 11 bases between the germline ends.

V usage is TRBV5-8 and J usage is TRBJ2-1; 7 nucleotides agree with TRBD2. V trimming: 0 bases; J trimming: 4 bases; junction bases outside the gene matches: 10. Germline CDR1 reads SGHTS; CDR2 reads YDEGEE. The CDR3 length is 17 residues. This chain's CDR3 is CASSLEYGGGVYNEQFF. CDR3 sequence (DNA): TGTGCCAGCAGCTTGGAGTATGGCGGGGGAGTGTACAATGAGCAGTTCTTC. Looking up the rest from reference TRBV5-8 and TRBJ2-1 gives the full variable domain: EAGVTQSPTHLIKTRGQQATLRCSPISGHTSVYWYQQALGLGLQFLLWYDEGEERNRGNFPPRFSGRQFPNYSSELNVNALELEDSALYLCASSLEYGGGVYNEQFFGPGTRLTVL.

This clone was picked up one time. The chain links TRBV4-2 to TRBJ2-7; no clear D. The V end lost 0 bases, the J end lost 4 bases, and 13 bases lay between the germline ends. CDR3 length equals 15 residues. Germline V CDR1 and CDR2: LGHNA, YNFKEQ. The CDR3 DNA is TGTGCCAGCAGCCAAGAGGTAGCCAAAGTGTACGAGCAGTACTTC. Translating it yields CASSQEVAKVYEQYF.

The gene calls are TRBV19 and TRBJ2-2; tentative D call: TRBD1 (6 bases). Between the trimmed V and J ends, which lost 6 bases and 0 bases, there was a span of 8 bases. This CDR3 contains 14 residues. Germline assignment: CDR1 LNHDA and CDR2 SQIVND (reference sequence). This CDR3 reads CASRSGANTGELFF. The CDR3 DNA follows: TGTGCCAGTAGGTCAGGGGCGAACACCGGGGAGCTGTTTTTT.

CDR3 loop: CASNPTGTYEQYF. The CDR3 region has the DNA TGTGCCAGCAACCCGACAGGGACCTACGAGCAGTACTTC. This rearrangement joins TRBV12-3 or TRBV12-4 to TRBJ2-7, with 7 bases lining up with TRBD1. This CDR3 is 13 amino acids long. V lost 7 bases, J lost 2 bases, and 5 bases stayed unmatched.

V is TRBV25-1 and J is TRBJ2-1; D is undetermined. V was clipped by 1 base and J by 0 bases, with 10 bases between them. Germline V gene lookup returns CDR1 MGHDK and CDR2 SYGVNS. The CDR3 sequence is 16 residues long. The DNA for the CDR3 is TGTGCCAGCAGTGAATTAAGAAGACCCTCCTACAATGAGCAGTTCTTC. This gives the protein CASSELRRPSYNEQFF.

The chain has TRBV7-9 and TRBJ1-6; 8 bases align to TRBD1. The CDR3 totals 18 residues. Germline-derived CDR1 and CDR2 are SEHNR and FQNEAQ (reference sequence). After removal of 5 bases from V and 0 bases from J, the junction contained 9 bases not matched to a gene. The CDR3 coding sequence is TGTGCCAGCAGCACGACAGGGGCCAAGAGCTCCTATAATTCACCCCTCCACTTT. Protein: CASSTTGAKSSYNSPLHF.

This chain uses TRBV5-1 with TRBJ2-5; D uncertain. Trimming stripped 0 bases from V and 1 base from J, with 7 bases between. This CDR3 comprises 14 residues. Germline loops: CDR1 SGHRS, CDR2 YFSETQ. Here the CDR3 DNA reads TGCGCCAGCAGCTTGGTTTGGGGCCAAGAGACCCAGTACTTC. Translated, it gives CASSLVWGQETQYF.

This chain connects TRBV28 to TRBJ2-6; a possible D gene is TRBD2 (6 bases). The CDR3 spans 15 residues. The V gene lost 8 bases and the J gene lost 0 bases, with 11 bases spanning the gap. The germline CDR1 and CDR2 sequences are MDHEN and SYDVKM. CDR3 sequence reads: CASHRGSSGANVLTF. In DNA form, the CDR3 reads TGTGCCAGCCACCGGGGGAGCTCTGGGGCCAACGTCCTGACTTTC.

This chain uses TRBV9 with TRBJ2-1; D may correspond to TRBD1 or TRBD2 (5 bases each). Germline V CDR1 and CDR2: SGDLS, YYNGEE. CDR3 size: 15 residues. Trimming stripped 2 bases from V and 8 bases from J, with 17 bases between. The CDR3 coding sequence is TGTGCCAGCAGCGTGGGGACCGGTTATATCGATGAGCAGTTCTTC. It specifies CASSVGTGYIDEQFF.

This chain links TRBV7-6 with TRBJ2-1, with 9 bases matching TRBD1. The V segment lost 1 base and the J segment 6 bases; nucleotides outside the gene matches: 13. CDR3 length equals 18 residues. The germline V gene has CDR1 SGHVS and CDR2 FNYEAQ. CDR3 DNA: TGTGCCAGCAGCTTAGATTTTAGGGGGACAGGGAGAGGCAATGAGCAGTTCTTC. Translation: CASSLDFRGTGRGNEQFF. The complete variable domain, with remaining parts taken from reference TRBV7-6 and TRBJ2-1, reads GAGVSQSPRYKVTKRGQDVALRCDPISGHVSLYWYRQALGQGPEFLTYFNYEAQQDKSGLPNDRFSAERPEGSISTLTIQRTEQRDSAMYRCASSLDFRGTGRGNEQFFGPGTRLTVL.

This chain connects TRBV29-1 to TRBJ2-7; D is ambiguous. Trimming left V 5 bases short and J 2 bases short, with 10 bases between. The CDR3 is 12 amino acids. CDR1 SQVTM and CDR2 ANQGSEA come from the germline V gene. The CDR3 here is CSVRLRPYEQYF. The CDR3 nucleotides are TGCAGCGTTCGCCTGAGGCCCTACGAGCAGTACTTC.

The chain has TRBV7-2 and TRBJ1-1; TRBD1 is a possible D gene (5 bases). The ends were cut back, 1 base at V and 11 bases at J, with 17 bases in the middle. CDR1 SGHTA and CDR2 FQGNSA come from the germline V gene. CDR3 length equals 14 residues. The CDR3, as DNA: TGTGCCAGCAGCTTAGTTAGGGGAAACCGGGGGGCTTTCTTT. Encoded protein: CASSLVRGNRGAFF. The full variable domain, its missing parts supplied by reference TRBV7-2 and TRBJ1-1, is GAGVSQSPSNKVTEKGKDVELRCDPISGHTALYWYRQSLGQGLEFLIYFQGNSAPDKSGLPSDRFSAERTGGSVSTLTIQRTQQEDSAVYLCASSLVRGNRGAFFGQGTRLTVV.